The rows below give T cell receptor beta chains drawn from one sample of a study of beta chain features in type 1 diabetes. Some clones are missing from TCRdb's copy, which holds only in-frame ones; the method was immunoSEQ multiplex PCR. Of 500,000 to 650,000 clones listed, under 15% are singletons. Input material: naive CD4+ T cells from blood. These receptors were obtained from a man between 25 and 39 years old with type 1 diabetes. Each CDR3 is given with its conserved first and last residue. Fields, in order: clone size, D gene, V gene, J gene, CDR3 DNA, CDR3 protein. D genes are given only for firm matches. Part of the rows lack a size; the others show once, few, many or a class for expanded clones.

-	TRBD2	TRBV2	TRBJ2-5	TGTGCCAGCAGTGCGGGACTAGCGGGGCAGACCCAGTACTTC	CASSAGLAGQTQYF
-	-	TRBV9	TRBJ2-5	TGTGCCAGCAGCGTGGGCTTAACGGGGCAAGAGACCCAGTACTTC	CASSVGLTGQETQYF
-	TRBD2	TRBV7-2	TRBJ2-7	TGTGCCAGCAGCTTTAGCGGGGGGAGGAGCTCCTACGAGCAGTACTTC	CASSFSGGRSSYEQYF
-	-	TRBV4-3	TRBJ1-1	TGCGCCAGCAGCCAAGAGTTCGGGGGCGTCGACACTGAAGCTTTCTTT	CASSQEFGGVDTEAFF
-	-	TRBV9	TRBJ2-7	TGTGCCAGCAGCGAGACAGGATCTCAGGCCTACGAGCAGTACTTC	CASSETGSQAYEQYF
-	-	TRBV9	TRBJ2-2	TGTGCCAGCAGCGTAGAGGTAGCGAACACCGGGGAGCTGTTTTTT	CASSVEVANTGELFF
-	-	TRBV6-6	TRBJ2-3	TGTGCCAGCTCTCGGCTGGCAGATACGCAGTATTTT	CASSRLADTQYF
-	TRBD1	TRBV7-2	TRBJ2-7	TGTGCCAGCAGCTTCCGGGACAGGGGCTACGAGCAGTACTTC	CASSFRDRGYEQYF
few	TRBD1	TRBV5-6	TRBJ2-5	TGTGCCAGCAGCTTGTCCGGGACAGGGTCACTTGAGACCCAGTACTTC	CASSLSGTGSLETQYF
few	-	TRBV20-1	TRBJ2-3	TGCAGTGCTAGAGGAGATACGCAGTATTTT	CSARGDTQYF
few	-	TRBV4-2	TRBJ1-2	TGTGCCAGCAGCCACTCGGACAGAAAGGATGGCTACACCTTC	CASSHSDRKDGYTF
-	-	TRBV6-1	TRBJ1-4	TGTGCCAGCAGTGGCGGAGGACTCCCGGCTGCTAATGAAAAACTGTTTTTT	CASSGGGLPAANEKLFF
-	-	TRBV5-1	TRBJ2-5	TGCGCCAGCAGCCTGCAGGCCTACCTGGAGGGGAAGACCCAGTACTTC	CASSLQAYLEGKTQYF
-	-	TRBV5-1	TRBJ2-3	TGCGCCAGCAGCCAAGCGTCACCGGCAGATACGCAGTATTTT	CASSQASPADTQYF
-	-	TRBV4-3	TRBJ2-5	TGCGCCAGCAGCCAAGATTCCCTAGAGACCCAGTACTTC	CASSQDSLETQYF
few	TRBD2	TRBV7-2	TRBJ2-1	TGTGCCAGCAGCGCACTGGGACTACTCAATGAGCAGTTCTTC	CASSALGLLNEQFF
few	-	TRBV9	TRBJ2-3	TGTGCCAGCAGCGCCGCTTCCTTTCACACAGATACGCAGTATTTT	CASSAASFHTDTQYF
-	-	TRBV29-1	TRBJ2-7	TGCAGCGTTGAACCCCAGGCCGGTTACGAGCAGTACTTC	CSVEPQAGYEQYF
few	-	TRBV5-1	TRBJ1-4	TGCGCCAGCAGCCTCGGGGCGGGCCGCGATAATGAAAAACTGTTTTTT	CASSLGAGRDNEKLFF
-	-	TRBV11-3	TRBJ2-5	TGTGCCAGCAGCTTCGACAGCGCGTTGGAGACCCAGTACTTC	CASSFDSALETQYF
few	-	TRBV30	TRBJ1-2	TGTGCCTGGACCCTCTCTCCTAACTATGGCTACACCTTC	CAWTLSPNYGYTF
-	TRBD2	TRBV7-2	TRBJ2-1	TGTGCCAGCAGCTTGGATTCTAGCGGGGGCTACAATGAGCAGTTCTTC	CASSLDSSGGYNEQFF
few	-	TRBV7-2	TRBJ2-1	TGTGCCAGCAGCCTTGCGGGACATCTAGGCAATGAGCAGTTCTTC	CASSLAGHLGNEQFF
-	-	TRBV4-3	TRBJ2-4	TGCGCCAGCAGCCAAGTTTTGGGGGGCTTCCCCAAAAACATTCAGTACTTC	CASSQVLGGFPKNIQYF
-	-	TRBV9	TRBJ2-7	TGTGCCAGCAGCGAGCTCGGGGAAAATGGCGAGCAGTACTTC	CASSELGENGEQYF
-	TRBD1	TRBV7-2	TRBJ2-3	TGTGCCAGCAGCTTAGCGGGACAGGGCCTCGGTACGCAGTATTTT	CASSLAGQGLGTQYF
-	-	TRBV18	TRBJ2-1	TGTGCCAGCTCACGCCGGGAAGGCAATGAGCAGTTCTTC	CASSRREGNEQFF
few	-	TRBV29-1	TRBJ2-2	TGCAGCGTCGTGGACGGACCGAACACCGGGGAGCTGTTTTTT	CSVVDGPNTGELFF
-	-	TRBV7-2	TRBJ2-5	TGTGCCAGCACCTTAATGAAAGAGACCCAGTACTTC	CASTLMKETQYF
few	-	TRBV6-5	TRBJ2-1	TGTGCCAGCAGTTACCGGAGTGAGCAGTTCTTC	CASSYRSEQFF
few	-	TRBV4-3	TRBJ1-3	TGCGCCAGCAGCCAAGTAGGGGGTGGAAACACCATATATTTT	CASSQVGGGNTIYF
few	-	TRBV7-9	TRBJ2-1	TGTGCCAGCAGCTTAGAAAACGGGGTGGTTGAGCAGTTCTTC	CASSLENGVVEQFF
few	-	TRBV9	TRBJ2-4	TGTGCCAGCAGCGAAGGGGAGATAGCCAAAAACATTCAGTACTTC	CASSEGEIAKNIQYF
-	-	TRBV7-9	TRBJ1-2	TGTGCCAGCAGCCTAGACCGGGACTATGGCTACACCTTC	CASSLDRDYGYTF
few	-	TRBV15	TRBJ2-5	TGTGCCACCAGCAGAGACTATGCAGGGGAAGGGGAGACCCAGTACTTC	CATSRDYAGEGETQYF
-	TRBD1	TRBV4-3	TRBJ2-3	TGCGCCAGCAGCCAGAGGGGACAGGCGACAGATACGCAGTATTTT	CASSQRGQATDTQYF
-	-	TRBV13	TRBJ1-2	TGTGCCAGCAGCTTAGGCGCGGTGAACTATGGCTACACCTTC	CASSLGAVNYGYTF
few	-	TRBV30	TRBJ1-2	TGTGCCTGGTCCCCTGCTAACGGGAGGGATGGCTACACCTTC	CAWSPANGRDGYTF